This TCR beta chain stems from a study of a mutant IDH1 vaccine in newly diagnosed glioma. In the study overall: Previous care, which was radiotherapy, temozolomide, or both, most often involved both.

Time point indicated: week 47, end of study. Every vaccination contained 300 ug of the mutant IDH1 20-mer peptide and was paired with topical imiquimod. Libraries were prepared by immunoSEQ multiplex PCR; TCRdb keeps only in-frame clonotypes and omits some of them. The sample has 75,000 to 95,000 clones; about 90% are singletons. Of note for this clone: What it binds is not known.

This CDR3 is 14 amino acids long. CDR1 and CDR2 (germline): SGDLS, YYNGEE. V was cut by 2 bases and J by 0 bases, with 8 bases left in between. The chain carries TRBV9 and TRBJ1-1; D unclear. The clonotype was recovered from a woman aged 50 to 60 with glioma. This specimen was PBMCs, taken from a glioma patient whose treatment included an IDH1 peptide vaccine. CDR3 loop: CASSVNNMNTEAFF. In DNA, the CDR3 is TGTGCCAGCAGCGTGAACAACATGAACACTGAAGCTTTCTTT.